Listed here is a single TCR beta chain. The sample contains more than one DNA sequence encoding this CDR3. This sample was taken from a study of Ad26.COV2.S vaccination and SARS-CoV-2 variants. The ends were cut back, 4 bases at V and 0 bases at J, with 4 bases in the middle. This CDR3 is built from 13 residues. The germline CDR1 and CDR2 sequences are SGHTA and FQGNSA. Here immunoSEQ multiplex PCR was the method, and the copy in TCRdb shows in-frame clones only, minus some. This table has some 450,000 clones, around 90% appearing once. Treatment noted: about 20 received Ad26.COV2.S at low or high dose, single or two shots; roughly 5 received placebo; per-sample allocation not given. Sampling took place 63 days after the first vaccine or placebo injection. A Boston adult aged 18-55 years was the donor.

The chain carries TRBV7-2 and TRBJ1-3, with no clear D. The TCR originated in a person aged 18-60 years who received the Ad26.COV2.S COVID-19 vaccine or a placebo. This material consisted of peripheral blood, taken in a trial of Ad26.COV2.S vaccine versus placebo. The CDR3 DNA sequence: TGTGCCAGCAGCTCGAGCTCTGGAAACACCATATATTTT. Protein sequence: CASSSSSGNTIYF.